Listed below are T cell receptor beta chains from one sample, sequenced in a study of cytomegalovirus exposure and HLA in healthy donors. Clones were read by immunoSEQ multiplex PCR, and TCRdb kept only the in-frame ones, dropping some. The sample includes 100,000 to 120,000 clones, about 88% seen only once; the top ten take roughly 4.2%. The sample taken for sequencing was PBMCs. Receptors originate from a woman in her late teens or twenties in good health and CMV-seropositive. CDR3s include the opening cysteine and the closing phenylalanine or tryptophan. The D gene is left open where the match is weak. Clone size is given for some rows only: seen once, a few or many times, or a class if the clone is expanded.

V gene: TRBV11-3
clone size: few
D gene: .
J gene: TRBJ2-1
CDR3 protein: CASSLDHGASSYNEQFF
CDR3 DNA: TGTGCCAGCAGCTTAGATCACGGAGCGAGCTCCTACAATGAGCAGTTCTTC

V gene: TRBV5-6
clone size: .
D gene: .
J gene: TRBJ2-7
CDR3 protein: CASSSEPGLGYEQYF
CDR3 DNA: TGTGCCAGCAGCTCGGAGCCGGGACTTGGCTACGAGCAGTACTTC

V gene: TRBV19
clone size: .
D gene: TRBD2
J gene: TRBJ2-2
CDR3 protein: CASSIVRLAGDTGELFF
CDR3 DNA: TGTGCCAGTAGTATAGTTCGACTAGCGGGAGACACCGGGGAGCTGTTTTTT

V gene: TRBV9
clone size: .
D gene: TRBD1
J gene: TRBJ2-7
CDR3 protein: CASSPRTGPSYEQYF
CDR3 DNA: TGTGCCAGCAGCCCCCGGACAGGACCCTCCTACGAGCAGTACTTC

V gene: TRBV27
clone size: .
D gene: TRBD2
J gene: TRBJ2-1
CDR3 protein: CASSPVAGAYNEQFF
CDR3 DNA: TGTGCCAGCAGTCCAGTGGCGGGGGCCTACAATGAGCAGTTCTTC

V gene: TRBV5-1
clone size: .
D gene: .
J gene: TRBJ1-1
CDR3 protein: CASTPADRNTEAFF
CDR3 DNA: TGCGCCAGCACCCCGGCGGACAGAAACACTGAAGCTTTCTTT

V gene: TRBV4-2
clone size: .
D gene: TRBD1
J gene: TRBJ2-3
CDR3 protein: CASRQRTGGIAGDTQYF
CDR3 DNA: TGTGCCAGCAGACAAAGGACAGGGGGGATAGCGGGAGATACGCAGTATTTT

V gene: TRBV7-9
clone size: .
D gene: TRBD1
J gene: TRBJ2-7
CDR3 protein: CASSLRGGQGASYEQYF
CDR3 DNA: TGTGCCAGCAGCCTTAGAGGGGGACAGGGTGCTTCCTACGAGCAGTACTTC

V gene: TRBV7-3
clone size: .
D gene: .
J gene: TRBJ1-2
CDR3 protein: CASSLGIEGSGYTF
CDR3 DNA: TGTGCCAGCAGCTTAGGGATTGAGGGTAGTGGCTACACCTTC

V gene: TRBV5-1
clone size: .
D gene: .
J gene: TRBJ1-5
CDR3 protein: CARQTGHLKNQPQHF
CDR3 DNA: TGCGCCAGACAAACGGGACACCTGAAAAATCAGCCCCAGCATTTT

V gene: TRBV6-6
clone size: medium-sized
D gene: TRBD1
J gene: TRBJ1-5
CDR3 protein: CASSHGTGRNQPQHF
CDR3 DNA: TGTGCCAGCAGCCACGGGACAGGGCGCAATCAGCCCCAGCATTTT

V gene: TRBV7-9
clone size: .
D gene: TRBD1
J gene: TRBJ2-6
CDR3 protein: CASSFLTGGLGANVLTF
CDR3 DNA: TGTGCCAGCAGCTTCCTGACAGGGGGCCTGGGGGCCAACGTCCTGACTTTC

V gene: TRBV11-2
clone size: .
D gene: TRBD2
J gene: TRBJ2-1
CDR3 protein: CASSLDLAASGRASEQFF
CDR3 DNA: TGTGCCAGCAGCTTAGATCTAGCGGCTAGCGGGAGGGCATCTGAGCAGTTCTTC

V gene: TRBV11-3
clone size: once
D gene: TRBD2
J gene: TRBJ2-2
CDR3 protein: CASSFNLALAGPNTGELFF
CDR3 DNA: TGTGCCAGCAGCTTCAACCTTGCATTAGCGGGACCAAACACCGGGGAGCTGTTTTTT

V gene: TRBV5-1
clone size: .
D gene: TRBD1
J gene: TRBJ1-4
CDR3 protein: CASSSTGSGEKLFF
CDR3 DNA: TGCGCCAGCAGCTCGACAGGGTCGGGTGAAAAACTGTTTTTT

V gene: TRBV19
clone size: .
D gene: TRBD1
J gene: TRBJ2-1
CDR3 protein: CASARRPGQGAGEQFF
CDR3 DNA: TGTGCCAGCGCCCGTCGACCGGGACAGGGGGCAGGTGAGCAGTTCTTC

V gene: TRBV13
clone size: .
D gene: TRBD1
J gene: TRBJ2-6
CDR3 protein: CASRSGQGAGANVLTF
CDR3 DNA: TGTGCCAGCAGGTCGGGACAGGGGGCTGGGGCCAACGTCCTGACTTTC

V gene: TRBV5-4
clone size: few
D gene: TRBD1
J gene: TRBJ1-2
CDR3 protein: CASSDRTGWDYGYTF
CDR3 DNA: TGTGCCAGCAGCGACCGGACAGGGTGGGACTATGGCTACACCTTC

V gene: TRBV6-5
clone size: .
D gene: TRBD2
J gene: TRBJ2-3
CDR3 protein: CASSFGRADTQYF
CDR3 DNA: TGTGCCAGCAGTTTCGGGAGGGCAGATACGCAGTATTTT

V gene: TRBV21-1
clone size: .
D gene: .
J gene: TRBJ2-2
CDR3 protein: CASTEGVSGGSTGELFF
CDR3 DNA: TGTGCCAGCACCGAAGGAGTTAGCGGGGGGAGCACCGGGGAGCTGTTTTTT

V gene: TRBV11-2
clone size: once
D gene: TRBD1
J gene: TRBJ2-7
CDR3 protein: CASSPGQGFGEQYF
CDR3 DNA: TGTGCCAGCAGCCCAGGACAGGGATTTGGCGAGCAGTACTTC

V gene: TRBV5-3
clone size: few
D gene: TRBD2
J gene: TRBJ2-5
CDR3 protein: CARSSGSGRRETQYF
CDR3 DNA: TGTGCCAGAAGTTCAGGTAGCGGGAGAAGGGAGACCCAGTACTTC

V gene: TRBV2
clone size: .
D gene: TRBD2
J gene: TRBJ2-1
CDR3 protein: CASSGWLAEDNEQFF
CDR3 DNA: TGTGCCAGCAGCGGTTGGCTAGCGGAAGACAATGAGCAGTTCTTC

V gene: TRBV5-4
clone size: .
D gene: .
J gene: TRBJ1-4
CDR3 protein: CASSRTGSNEKLFF
CDR3 DNA: TGTGCCAGCAGCCGTACGGGGTCTAATGAAAAACTGTTTTTT

V gene: TRBV30
clone size: .
D gene: TRBD2
J gene: TRBJ2-3
CDR3 protein: CAWSGRLAADTQYF
CDR3 DNA: TGTGCCTGGAGTGGTAGACTAGCGGCAGATACGCAGTATTTT

V gene: TRBV2
clone size: few
D gene: .
J gene: TRBJ2-4
CDR3 protein: CASRGDLGKNIQYF
CDR3 DNA: TGTGCCAGCAGGGGAGACCTTGGCAAAAACATTCAGTACTTC

V gene: TRBV2
clone size: .
D gene: TRBD1
J gene: TRBJ2-7
CDR3 protein: CASSGPGQGAVYEQYF
CDR3 DNA: TGTGCCAGCAGTGGACCGGGACAGGGGGCAGTTTACGAGCAGTACTTC

V gene: TRBV27
clone size: .
D gene: .
J gene: TRBJ1-1
CDR3 protein: CASRPSGGLNTEAFF
CDR3 DNA: TGTGCCAGCAGGCCCTCGGGTGGGTTGAACACTGAAGCTTTCTTT

V gene: TRBV6-1
clone size: .
D gene: TRBD1
J gene: TRBJ2-6
CDR3 protein: CAGGQAISGANVLTF
CDR3 DNA: TGTGCTGGCGGACAGGCTATCTCTGGGGCCAACGTCCTGACTTTC